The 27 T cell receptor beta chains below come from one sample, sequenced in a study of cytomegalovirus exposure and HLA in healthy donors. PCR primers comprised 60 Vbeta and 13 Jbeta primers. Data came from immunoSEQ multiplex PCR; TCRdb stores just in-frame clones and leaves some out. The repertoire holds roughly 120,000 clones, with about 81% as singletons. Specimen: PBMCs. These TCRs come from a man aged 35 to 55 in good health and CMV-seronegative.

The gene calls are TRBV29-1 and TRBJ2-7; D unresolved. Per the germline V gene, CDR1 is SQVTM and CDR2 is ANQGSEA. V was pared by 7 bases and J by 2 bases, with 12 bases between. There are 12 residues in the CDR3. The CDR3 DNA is TGCAGCGGAGTTGACACGGCCTACGAGCAGTACTTC. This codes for CSGVDTAYEQYF.

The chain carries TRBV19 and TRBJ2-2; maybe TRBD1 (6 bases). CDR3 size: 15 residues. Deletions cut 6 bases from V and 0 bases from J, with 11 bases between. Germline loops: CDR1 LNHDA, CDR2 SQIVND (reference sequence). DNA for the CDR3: TGTGCCAGTAGACTCGACAGGTCGAACACCGGGGAGCTGTTTTTT. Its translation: CASRLDRSNTGELFF.

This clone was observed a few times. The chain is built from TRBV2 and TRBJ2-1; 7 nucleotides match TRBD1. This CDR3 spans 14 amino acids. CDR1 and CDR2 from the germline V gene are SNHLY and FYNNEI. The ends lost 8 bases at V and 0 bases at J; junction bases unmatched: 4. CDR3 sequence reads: CASEGQPSYNEQFF. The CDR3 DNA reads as TGTGCCAGCGAGGGACAGCCCTCCTACAATGAGCAGTTCTTC.

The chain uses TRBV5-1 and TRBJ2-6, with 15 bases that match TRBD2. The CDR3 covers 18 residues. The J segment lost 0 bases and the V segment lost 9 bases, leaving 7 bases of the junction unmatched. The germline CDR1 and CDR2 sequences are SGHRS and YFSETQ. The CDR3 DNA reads TGCGCCACCCGGACTAGCGGGAGGGCTCACTCTGGGGCCAACGTCCTGACTTTC. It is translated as CATRTSGRAHSGANVLTF.

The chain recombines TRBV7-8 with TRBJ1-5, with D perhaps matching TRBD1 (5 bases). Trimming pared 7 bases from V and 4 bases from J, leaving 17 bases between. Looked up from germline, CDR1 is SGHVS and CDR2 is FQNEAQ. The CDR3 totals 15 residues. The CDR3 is CASTVWGGENQPQHF. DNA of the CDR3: TGTGCCAGCACCGTATGGGGCGGCGAAAATCAGCCCCAGCATTTT.

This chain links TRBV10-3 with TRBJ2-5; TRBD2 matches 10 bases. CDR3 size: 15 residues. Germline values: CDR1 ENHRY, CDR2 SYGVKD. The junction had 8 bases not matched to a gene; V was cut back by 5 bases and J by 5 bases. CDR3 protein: CAISLAGERLETQYF. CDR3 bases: TGTGCCATCAGTCTAGCGGGAGAGAGGTTGGAGACCCAGTACTTC.

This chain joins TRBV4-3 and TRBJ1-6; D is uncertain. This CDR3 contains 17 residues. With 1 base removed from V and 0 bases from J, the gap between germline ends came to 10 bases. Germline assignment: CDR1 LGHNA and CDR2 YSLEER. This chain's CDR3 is CASSQASKISYNSPLHF. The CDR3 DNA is TGCGCCAGCAGCCAAGCCTCTAAGATCTCCTATAATTCACCCCTCCACTTT.

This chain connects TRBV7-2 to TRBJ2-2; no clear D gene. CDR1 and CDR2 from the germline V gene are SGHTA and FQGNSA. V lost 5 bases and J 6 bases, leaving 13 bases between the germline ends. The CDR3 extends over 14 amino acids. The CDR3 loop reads CASSPTTRPGELFF. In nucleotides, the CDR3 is TGTGCCAGCAGCCCTACCACGCGTCCCGGGGAGCTGTTTTTT.

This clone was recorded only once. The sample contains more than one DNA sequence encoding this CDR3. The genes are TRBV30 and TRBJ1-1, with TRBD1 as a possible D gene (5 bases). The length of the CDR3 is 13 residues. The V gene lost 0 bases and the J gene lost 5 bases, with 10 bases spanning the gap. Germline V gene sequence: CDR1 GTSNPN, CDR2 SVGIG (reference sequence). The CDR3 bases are TGTGCCTGGAGTGTTTTGGGGGGAACTGAAGCTTTCTTT. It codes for CAWSVLGGTEAFF.

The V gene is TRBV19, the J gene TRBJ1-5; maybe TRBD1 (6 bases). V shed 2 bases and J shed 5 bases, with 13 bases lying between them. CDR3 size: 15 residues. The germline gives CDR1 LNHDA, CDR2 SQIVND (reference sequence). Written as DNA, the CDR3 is TGTGCCAGTAGTATATCAACAGGGTTTCATCAGCCCCAGCATTTT. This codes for CASSISTGFHQPQHF.

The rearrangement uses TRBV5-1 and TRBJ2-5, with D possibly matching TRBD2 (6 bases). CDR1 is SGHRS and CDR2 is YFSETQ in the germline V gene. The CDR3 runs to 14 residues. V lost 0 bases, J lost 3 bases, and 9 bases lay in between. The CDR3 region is CASSLGAGKETQYF. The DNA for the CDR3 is TGCGCCAGCAGCTTGGGTGCGGGGAAAGAGACCCAGTACTTC.

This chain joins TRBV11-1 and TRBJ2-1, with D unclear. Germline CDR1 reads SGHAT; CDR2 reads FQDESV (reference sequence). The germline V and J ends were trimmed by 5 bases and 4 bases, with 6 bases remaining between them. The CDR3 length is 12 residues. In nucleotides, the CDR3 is TGTGCCAGCAGCCCACAGTACAATGAGCAGTTCTTC. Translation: CASSPQYNEQFF.

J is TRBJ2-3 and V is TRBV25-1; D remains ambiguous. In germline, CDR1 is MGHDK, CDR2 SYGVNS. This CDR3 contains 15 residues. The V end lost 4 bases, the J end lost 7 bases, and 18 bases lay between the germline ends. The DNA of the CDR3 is TGTGCCAGCAGTGGAGACATCGGCTCTTTTAATACGCAGTATTTT. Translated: CASSGDIGSFNTQYF.

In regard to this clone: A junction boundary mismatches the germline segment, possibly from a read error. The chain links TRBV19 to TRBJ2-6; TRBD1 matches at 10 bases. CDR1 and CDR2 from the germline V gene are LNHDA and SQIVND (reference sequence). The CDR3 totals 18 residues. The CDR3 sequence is CATRDGGQGVSGANGLTF. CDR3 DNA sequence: TGTGCCACCCGGGATGGAGGACAGGGGGTTTCTGGGGCCAACGGCCTGACTTTC. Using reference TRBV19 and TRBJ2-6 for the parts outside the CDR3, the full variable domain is DGGITQSPKYLFRKEGQNVTLSCEQNLNHDAMYWYRQDPGQGLRLIYYSQIVNDFQKGDIAEGYSVSREKKESFPLTVTSAQKNPTAFYLCATRDGGQGVSGANGLTFGAGSRLTVL.

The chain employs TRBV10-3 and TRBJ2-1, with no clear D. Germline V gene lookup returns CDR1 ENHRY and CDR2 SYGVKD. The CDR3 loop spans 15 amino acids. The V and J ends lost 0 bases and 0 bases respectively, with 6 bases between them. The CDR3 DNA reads TGTGCCATCAGTGAGTCCGAGAGCTCCTACAATGAGCAGTTCTTC. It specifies CAISESESSYNEQFF.

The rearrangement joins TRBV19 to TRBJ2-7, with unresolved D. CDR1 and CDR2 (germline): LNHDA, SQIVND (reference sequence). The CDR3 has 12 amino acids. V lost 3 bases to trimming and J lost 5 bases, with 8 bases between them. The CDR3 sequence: CASSIPGHEQYF. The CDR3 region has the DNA TGTGCCAGTAGTATTCCAGGCCACGAGCAGTACTTC.

CDR3 in DNA: TGCAGCGGGTCCAGGGGGCAAGAGACCCAGTACTTC. Its translation: CSGSRGQETQYF. The chain joins TRBV29-1 to TRBJ2-5; 7 bases are shared with TRBD1. Germline loops: CDR1 SQVTM, CDR2 ANQGSEA. The V and J ends lost 7 bases and 2 bases, in that order; junction bases with no gene match: 4. The CDR3 extends over 12 amino acids. The full variable domain, its missing parts supplied by reference TRBV29-1 and TRBJ2-5, is SAVISQKPSRDICQRGTSLTIQCQVDSQVTMMFWYRQQPGQSLTLIATANQGSEATYESGFVIDKFPISRPNLTFSTLTVSNMSPEDSSIYLCSGSRGQETQYFGPGTRLLVL.

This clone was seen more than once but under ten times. The CDR3: CASSVFDRGGTNTEAFF. Written as DNA, the CDR3 is TGTGCCAGCAGCGTTTTTGACAGGGGGGGAACGAACACTGAAGCTTTCTTT. The chain carries TRBV9 and TRBJ1-1; 9 bases are shared with TRBD1. J was trimmed by 1 base and V by 2 bases; bases with no gene match: 9. The CDR3 covers 17 residues. Germline V lookup: CDR1 SGDLS, CDR2 YYNGEE.

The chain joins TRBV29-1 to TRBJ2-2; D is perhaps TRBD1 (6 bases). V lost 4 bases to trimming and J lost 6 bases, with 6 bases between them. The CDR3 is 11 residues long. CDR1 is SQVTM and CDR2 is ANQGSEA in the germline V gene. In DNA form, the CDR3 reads TGCAGCGTTGCAGGGGCCGGGGAGCTGTTTTTT. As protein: CSVAGAGELFF.

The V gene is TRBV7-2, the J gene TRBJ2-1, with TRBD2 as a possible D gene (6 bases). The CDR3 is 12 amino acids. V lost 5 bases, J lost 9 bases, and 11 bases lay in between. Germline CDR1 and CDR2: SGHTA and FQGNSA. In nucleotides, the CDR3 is TGTGCCAGCAGCCCGAGACTAGGTGAGCAGTTCTTC. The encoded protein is CASSPRLGEQFF.

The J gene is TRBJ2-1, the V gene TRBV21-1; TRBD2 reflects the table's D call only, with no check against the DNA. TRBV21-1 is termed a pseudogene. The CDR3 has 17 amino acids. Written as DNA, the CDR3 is TGTGCCAGCAGCGAGAATAGCGGGAACCCCTCCTACAATGAGCAGTTCTTC. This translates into CASSENSGNPSYNEQFF.

CDR3 nucleotide sequence: TGTGCCAGCAGCCCACAGGGCGGACAGCCCCAGCATTTT. As protein: CASSPQGGQPQHF. The genes are TRBV7-2 and TRBJ1-5, with D possibly being TRBD1 (6 bases). This CDR3 spans 13 amino acids. Germline V CDR1 and CDR2: SGHTA, FQGNSA. The ends were cut back, 5 bases at V and 7 bases at J, with 12 bases in the middle.

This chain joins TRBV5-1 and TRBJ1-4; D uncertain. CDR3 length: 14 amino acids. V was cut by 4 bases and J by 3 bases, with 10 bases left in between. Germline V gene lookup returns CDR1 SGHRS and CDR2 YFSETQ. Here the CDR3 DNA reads TGCGCCAGCAGCCCCGGTATGGCTAATGAAAAACTGTTTTTT. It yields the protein CASSPGMANEKLFF.

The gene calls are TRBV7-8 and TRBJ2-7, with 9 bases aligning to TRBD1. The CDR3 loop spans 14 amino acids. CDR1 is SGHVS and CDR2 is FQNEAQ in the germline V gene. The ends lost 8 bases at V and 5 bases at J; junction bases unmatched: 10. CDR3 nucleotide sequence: TGTGCCAGCGGACCCCGGGACAGGGTAAACGAGCAGTACTTC. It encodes CASGPRDRVNEQYF.

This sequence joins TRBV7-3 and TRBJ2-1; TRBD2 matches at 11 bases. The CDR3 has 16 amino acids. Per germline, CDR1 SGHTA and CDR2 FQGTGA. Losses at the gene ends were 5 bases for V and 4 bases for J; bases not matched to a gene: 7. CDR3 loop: CASSPRLAGRYNEQFF. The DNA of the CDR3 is TGTGCCAGCAGCCCGAGACTAGCGGGAAGATACAATGAGCAGTTCTTC.

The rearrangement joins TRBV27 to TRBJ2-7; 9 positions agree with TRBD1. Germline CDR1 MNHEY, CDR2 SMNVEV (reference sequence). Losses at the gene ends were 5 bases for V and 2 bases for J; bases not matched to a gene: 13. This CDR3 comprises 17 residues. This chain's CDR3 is CASSLSPGQGRTYEQYF. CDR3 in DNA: TGTGCCAGCAGTCTCTCTCCGGGACAGGGTCGAACCTACGAGCAGTACTTC.

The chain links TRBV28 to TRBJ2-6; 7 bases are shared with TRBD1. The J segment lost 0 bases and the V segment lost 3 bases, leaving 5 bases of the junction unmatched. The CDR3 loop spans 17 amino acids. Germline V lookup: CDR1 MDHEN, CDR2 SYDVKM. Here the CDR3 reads CASSFFRDSSGANVLTF. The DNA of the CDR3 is TGTGCCAGCAGTTTTTTTCGGGACAGCTCTGGGGCCAACGTCCTGACTTTC.